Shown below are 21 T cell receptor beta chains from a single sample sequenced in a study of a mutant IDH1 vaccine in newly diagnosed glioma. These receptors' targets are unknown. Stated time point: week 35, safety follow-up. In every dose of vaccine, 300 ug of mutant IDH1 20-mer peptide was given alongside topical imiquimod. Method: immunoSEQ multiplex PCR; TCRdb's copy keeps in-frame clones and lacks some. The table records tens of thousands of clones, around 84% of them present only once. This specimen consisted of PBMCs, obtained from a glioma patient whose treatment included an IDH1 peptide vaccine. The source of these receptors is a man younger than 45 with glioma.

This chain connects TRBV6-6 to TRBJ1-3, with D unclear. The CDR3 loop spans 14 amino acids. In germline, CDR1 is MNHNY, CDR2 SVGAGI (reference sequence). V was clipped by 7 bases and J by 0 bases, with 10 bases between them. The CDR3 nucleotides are TGTGCCAGCACCGAACGGAGCTCTGGAAACACCATATATTTT. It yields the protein CASTERSSGNTIYF.

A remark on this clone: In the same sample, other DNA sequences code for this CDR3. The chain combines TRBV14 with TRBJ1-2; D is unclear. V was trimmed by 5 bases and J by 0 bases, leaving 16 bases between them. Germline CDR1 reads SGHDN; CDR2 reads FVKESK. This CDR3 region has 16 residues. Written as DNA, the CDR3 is TGTGCCAGCAGCGTTTGGAGCAGGCCCTCTAACTATGGCTACACCTTC. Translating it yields CASSVWSRPSNYGYTF.

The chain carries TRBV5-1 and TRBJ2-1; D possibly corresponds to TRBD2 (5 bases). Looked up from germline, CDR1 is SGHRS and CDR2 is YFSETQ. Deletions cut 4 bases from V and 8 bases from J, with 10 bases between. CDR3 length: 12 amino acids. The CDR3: CASSRTRDEQFF. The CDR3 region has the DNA TGCGCCAGCAGCAGGACGCGGGATGAGCAGTTCTTC. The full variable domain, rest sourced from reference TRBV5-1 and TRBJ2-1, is KAGVTQTPRYLIKTRGQQVTLSCSPISGHRSVSWYQQTPGQGLQFLFEYFSETQRNKGNFPGRFSGRQFSNSRSEMNVSTLELGDSALYLCASSRTRDEQFFGPGTRLTVL.

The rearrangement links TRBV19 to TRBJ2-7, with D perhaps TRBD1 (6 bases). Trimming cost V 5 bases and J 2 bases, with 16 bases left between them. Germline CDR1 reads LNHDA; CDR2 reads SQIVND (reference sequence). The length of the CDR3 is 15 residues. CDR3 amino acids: CASSLHGQPAYEQYF. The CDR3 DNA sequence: TGTGCCAGTAGTCTCCACGGACAGCCAGCCTACGAGCAGTACTTC.

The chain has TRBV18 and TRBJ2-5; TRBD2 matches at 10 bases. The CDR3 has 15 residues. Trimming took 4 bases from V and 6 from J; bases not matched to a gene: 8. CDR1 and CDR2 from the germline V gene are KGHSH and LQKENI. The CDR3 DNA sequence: TGTGCCAGCTCACGAAGAGCGGGGGGGCCACAGACCCAGTACTTC. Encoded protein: CASSRRAGGPQTQYF.

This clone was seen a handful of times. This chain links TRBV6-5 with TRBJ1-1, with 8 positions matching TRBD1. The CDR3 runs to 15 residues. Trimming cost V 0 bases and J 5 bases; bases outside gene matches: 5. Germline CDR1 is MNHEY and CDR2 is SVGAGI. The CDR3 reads CASSYSRQGRTEAFF. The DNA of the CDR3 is TGTGCCAGCAGTTACTCGAGACAGGGGAGAACTGAAGCTTTCTTT.

CDR3 DNA: TGTGCCAGCACAGCGGACGGCGCAGGGTCACCCCTCCACTTT. Protein sequence: CASTADGAGSPLHF. The chain carries TRBV6-6 and TRBJ1-6, with D perhaps matching TRBD1 (5 bases). Germline assignment: CDR1 MNHNY and CDR2 SVGAGI (reference sequence). This CDR3 comprises 14 residues. V lost 7 bases and J 10 bases, leaving 17 bases between the germline ends.

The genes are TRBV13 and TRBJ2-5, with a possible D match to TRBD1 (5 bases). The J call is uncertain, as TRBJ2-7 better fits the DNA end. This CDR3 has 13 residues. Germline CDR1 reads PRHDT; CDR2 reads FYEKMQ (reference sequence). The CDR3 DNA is TGTGCCAGCAGCTCCGACAGAACCTACGAGCAGTACTTC. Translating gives CASSSDRTYEQYF.

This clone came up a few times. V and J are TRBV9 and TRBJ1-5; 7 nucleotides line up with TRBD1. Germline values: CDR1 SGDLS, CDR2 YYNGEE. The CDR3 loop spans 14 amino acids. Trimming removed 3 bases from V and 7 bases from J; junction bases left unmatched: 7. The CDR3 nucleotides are TGTGCCAGCAGCGGGGGAGGGGGCATCCAGCCCCAGCATTTT. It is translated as CASSGGGGIQPQHF.

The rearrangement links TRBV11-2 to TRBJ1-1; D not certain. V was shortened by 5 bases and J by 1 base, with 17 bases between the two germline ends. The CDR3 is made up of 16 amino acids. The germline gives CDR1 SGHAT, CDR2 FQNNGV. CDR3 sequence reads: CASSLHRAEGNTEAFF. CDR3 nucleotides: TGTGCCAGCAGCCTCCATAGGGCCGAAGGGAACACTGAAGCTTTCTTT.

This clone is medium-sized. CDR3 in amino acids: CASSLGTSGANTGELFF. In DNA form, the CDR3 reads TGTGCCAGCAGCTTAGGGACTAGCGGGGCGAACACCGGGGAGCTGTTTTTT. The V call is TRBV11-2, the J call TRBJ2-2; 12 nucleotides agree with TRBD2. The J segment lost 0 bases and the V segment lost 1 base, leaving 0 bases of the junction unmatched. The CDR3 consists of 17 residues. CDR1 and CDR2 from the germline V gene are SGHAT and FQNNGV. Based on the CDR3 plus reference TRBV11-2 and TRBJ2-2, the full variable domain is EAGVAQSPRYKIIEKRQSVAFWCNPISGHATLYWYQQILGQGPKLLIQFQNNGVVDDSQLPKDRFSAERLKGVDSTLKIQPAKLEDSAVYLCASSLGTSGANTGELFFGEGSRLTVL.

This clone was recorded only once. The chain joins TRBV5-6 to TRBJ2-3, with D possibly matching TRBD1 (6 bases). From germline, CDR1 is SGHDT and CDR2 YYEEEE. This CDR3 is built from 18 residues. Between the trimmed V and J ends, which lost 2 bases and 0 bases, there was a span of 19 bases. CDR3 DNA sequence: TGTGCCAGCAGCTTCTTGGGGGCACCACGTGCTAGCACAGATACGCAGTATTTT. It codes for CASSFLGAPRASTDTQYF.

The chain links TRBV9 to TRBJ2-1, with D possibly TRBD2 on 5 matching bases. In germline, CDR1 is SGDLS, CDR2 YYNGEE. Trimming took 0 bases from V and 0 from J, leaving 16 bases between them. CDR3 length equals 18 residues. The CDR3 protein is CASSVEGVRASSYNEQFF. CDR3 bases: TGTGCCAGCAGCGTAGAAGGAGTGAGGGCCAGCTCCTACAATGAGCAGTTCTTC.

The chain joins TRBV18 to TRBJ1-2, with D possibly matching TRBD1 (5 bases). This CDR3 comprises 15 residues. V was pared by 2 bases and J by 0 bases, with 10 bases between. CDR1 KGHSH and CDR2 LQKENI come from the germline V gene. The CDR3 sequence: CASSPSQGANYGYTF. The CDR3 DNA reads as TGTGCCAGCTCACCATCTCAGGGAGCTAACTATGGCTACACCTTC.

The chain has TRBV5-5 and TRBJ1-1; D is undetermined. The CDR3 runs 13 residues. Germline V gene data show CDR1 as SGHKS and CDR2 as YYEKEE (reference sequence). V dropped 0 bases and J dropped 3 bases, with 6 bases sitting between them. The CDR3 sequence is CASSLARDTEAFF. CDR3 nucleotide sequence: TGTGCCAGCAGCTTGGCTAGAGACACTGAAGCTTTCTTT.

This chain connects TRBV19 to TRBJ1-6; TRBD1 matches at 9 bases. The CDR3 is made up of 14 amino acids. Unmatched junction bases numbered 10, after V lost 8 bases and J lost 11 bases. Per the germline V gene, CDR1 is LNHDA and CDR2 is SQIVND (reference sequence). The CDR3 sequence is CASEQGAGEPPLHF. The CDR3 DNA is TGTGCCAGTGAACAGGGGGCCGGGGAGCCACCCCTCCACTTT.

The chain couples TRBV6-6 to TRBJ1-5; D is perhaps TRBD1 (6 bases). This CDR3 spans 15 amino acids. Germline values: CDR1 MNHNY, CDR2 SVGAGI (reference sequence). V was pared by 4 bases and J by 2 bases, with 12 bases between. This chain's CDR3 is CASSSSSGGNQPQHF. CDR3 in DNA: TGTGCCAGCAGTTCTTCTTCAGGGGGCAATCAGCCCCAGCATTTT.

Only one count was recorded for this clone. CDR3 residues: CASSYGLAPWDEQFF. The CDR3, as DNA: TGTGCCAGCAGTTACGGACTTGCACCTTGGGATGAGCAGTTCTTC. The chain recombines TRBV6-5 with TRBJ2-1, with TRBD2 as a possible D gene (5 bases). There are 15 residues in the CDR3. Trimming pared 2 bases from V and 8 bases from J, leaving 16 bases between. Germline CDR1 is MNHEY and CDR2 is SVGAGI.

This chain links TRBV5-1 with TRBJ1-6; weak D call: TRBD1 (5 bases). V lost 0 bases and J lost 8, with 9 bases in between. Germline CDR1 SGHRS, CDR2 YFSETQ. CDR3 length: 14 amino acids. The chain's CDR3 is CASSLGQRYSPLHF. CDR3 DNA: TGCGCCAGCAGCTTGGGACAGCGATATTCACCCCTCCACTTT.

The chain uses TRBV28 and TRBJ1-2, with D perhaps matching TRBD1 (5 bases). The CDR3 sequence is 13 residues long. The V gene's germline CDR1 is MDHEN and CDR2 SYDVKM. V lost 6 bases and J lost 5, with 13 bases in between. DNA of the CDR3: TGTGCCAGCAGCCGACAGTATGGGTATGGCTACACCTTC. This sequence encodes CASSRQYGYGYTF.

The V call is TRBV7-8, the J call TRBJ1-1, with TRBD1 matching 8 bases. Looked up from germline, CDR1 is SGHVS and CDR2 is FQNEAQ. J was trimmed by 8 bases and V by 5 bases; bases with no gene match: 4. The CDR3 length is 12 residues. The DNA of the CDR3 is TGTGCCAGCAGCGATCACAGGGGGGAAGCTTTCTTT. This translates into CASSDHRGEAFF.